The 21 T cell receptor beta chains listed next were all sequenced from one sample in a study of cytotoxic CD8 clonotypes in ibrutinib-treated CLL. This table comes from immunoSEQ multiplex PCR, and its TCRdb copy is limited to in-frame clones, with some not included. The sample lists tens of thousands of clones, over 70% occurring once. The sequencing used PBMCs, collected before ibrutinib treatment. The receptors were sampled from a human donor with chronic lymphocytic leukemia.

In the case of this clone: Just one base apart from a much larger clone, this may be a read error. This sequence joins TRBV5-4 and TRBJ2-2; 10 nucleotides agree with TRBD1. CDR3 length: 15 residues. Trimming removed 3 bases from V and 4 bases from J; junction bases left unmatched: 3. Germline CDR1 reads SGHNT; CDR2 reads YYREEE (reference sequence). CDR3 residues: CASSSGTGVTGELFF. In nucleotides, the CDR3 is TGTGCCAGCAGCTCCGGGACAGGGGTCACCGGGGAGCTGTTTTTT.

This rearrangement joins TRBV2 to TRBJ2-1; the match to TRBD2 covers 8 bases. Trimming took 7 bases from V and 7 from J; bases not matched to a gene: 12. CDR3 length: 15 residues. The germline CDR1 and CDR2 sequences are SNHLY and FYNNEI. CDR3 DNA sequence: TGTGCCAGCACCGAACTAGCGGAGGGAGGGAATGAGCAGTTCTTC. Translated: CASTELAEGGNEQFF.

The chain couples TRBV6-6 to TRBJ2-7; D uncertain. V was trimmed by 5 bases and J by 2 bases, leaving 7 bases between them. Germline-derived CDR1 and CDR2 are MNHNY and SVGAGI (reference sequence). The CDR3 runs 12 residues. The CDR3 region has the DNA TGTGCCAGCAGTCCCTTAACCTACGAGCAGTACTTC. Residues: CASSPLTYEQYF.

The chain recombines TRBV27 with TRBJ1-6; TRBD1 might be the D (5 bases). Trimming took off 6 bases at V and 3 bases at J, with 15 bases between the two ends. The CDR3 covers 16 residues. CDR1 and CDR2 from the germline V gene are MNHEY and SMNVEV (reference sequence). The CDR3 DNA follows: TGTGCCAGCAGGGGGGGTATGGGTATCTATAATTCACCCCTCCACTTT. Translating it yields CASRGGMGIYNSPLHF.

The V call is TRBV28, the J call TRBJ1-1; TRBD1 agrees at 8 bases. Germline trimming cut 4 bases from V and 6 bases from J; bases unmatched to any gene: 7. The length of the CDR3 is 14 residues. Germline lookup yields CDR1 MDHEN and CDR2 SYDVKM. The CDR3 sequence: CASSYQGAEAEAFF. CDR3 DNA: TGTGCCAGCAGTTACCAGGGGGCGGAGGCTGAAGCTTTCTTT.

This clone was counted between two and nine times. J is TRBJ2-5 and V is TRBV19, with D uncertain. Trimming removed 4 bases from V and 5 bases from J, with 11 bases in between. This CDR3 region has 13 residues. CDR1 and CDR2 from the germline V gene are LNHDA and SQIVND (reference sequence). Here the CDR3 DNA reads TGTGCCAGTAGTACCCTTAGTTTCGAGACCCAGTACTTC. It encodes CASSTLSFETQYF. The complete variable domain, with remaining parts taken from reference TRBV19 and TRBJ2-5, reads DGGITQSPKYLFRKEGQNVTLSCEQNLNHDAMYWYRQDPGQGLRLIYYSQIVNDFQKGDIAEGYSVSREKKESFPLTVTSAQKNPTAFYLCASSTLSFETQYFGPGTRLLVL.

The genes are TRBV7-6 and TRBJ2-3; TRBD2 agrees at 16 bases. Germline CDR1 is SGHVS and CDR2 is FNYEAQ. The CDR3 extends over 17 amino acids. V gave up 0 bases and J gave up 5 bases; unmatched junction bases: 2. The CDR3 sequence: CASSLAGLAGGGDTQYF. The CDR3, as DNA: TGTGCCAGCAGCTTAGCGGGACTAGCGGGAGGGGGAGATACGCAGTATTTT.

Only a few counts were recorded for this clone. The chain links TRBV7-8 to TRBJ2-7; no definite D call. Germline V CDR1 and CDR2: SGHVS, FQNEAQ. Trimming removed 5 bases at V and 2 bases at J, with 10 bases between. This CDR3 is built from 13 residues. CDR3 bases: TGTGCCAGCAGCGTCGGGCGGACCTACGAGCAGTACTTC. Residues: CASSVGRTYEQYF.

This clone is a singleton in its sample. This chain's CDR3 is CSVAYSSTDTQYF. The CDR3 DNA reads TGCAGCGTTGCCTACTCTAGCACAGATACGCAGTATTTT. The rearrangement links TRBV29-1 to TRBJ2-3, with D unclear. CDR1 SQVTM and CDR2 ANQGSEA come from the germline V gene. This CDR3 comprises 13 residues. The V and J ends lost 4 bases and 0 bases respectively, with 8 bases between them.

This clone was detected only a few times. J is TRBJ2-3 and V is TRBV5-1, with 7 bases aligning to TRBD2. CDR3 size: 13 residues. J was trimmed by 7 bases and V by 0 bases; bases with no gene match: 2. Looked up from germline, CDR1 is SGHRS and CDR2 is YFSETQ. For the CDR3, the DNA is TGCGCCAGCAGCTTGGAGGGAGGGTATACGCAGTATTTT. Amino acid sequence: CASSLEGGYTQYF. Full variable domain (remainder filled in from reference TRBV5-1 and TRBJ2-3): KAGVTQTPRYLIKTRGQQVTLSCSPISGHRSVSWYQQTPGQGLQFLFEYFSETQRNKGNFPGRFSGRQFSNSRSEMNVSTLELGDSALYLCASSLEGGYTQYFGPGTRLTVL.

This clone was seen a single time. The chain joins TRBV7-2 to TRBJ1-2; 8 bases line up with TRBD1. Losses at the gene ends were 3 bases for V and 8 bases for J; bases not matched to a gene: 8. CDR1 is SGHTA and CDR2 is FQGNSA in the germline V gene. The CDR3 length is 14 residues. The CDR3 spells CASSFGTGDLGYTF. CDR3 sequence (DNA): TGTGCCAGCAGCTTCGGGACAGGTGATCTCGGCTACACCTTC.

The chain employs TRBV6-1 and TRBJ2-2, with D maybe TRBD1 (7 bases). Per the germline V gene, CDR1 is MNHNS and CDR2 is SASEGT. The CDR3 totals 15 residues. V shed 5 bases and J shed 5 bases, with 15 bases lying between them. The CDR3 DNA reads as TGTGCCAGCAGTCTGACAGGGAGCGGGACCGGGGAGCTGTTTTTT. This encodes CASSLTGSGTGELFF.

CDR3 bases: TGTGCCAGCAGGGCAGGGGAGCAGCCCCAGCATTTT. Encoded protein: CASRAGEQPQHF. This sequence joins TRBV27 and TRBJ1-5; D might be TRBD1 (6 bases). The germline V gene encodes CDR1 MNHEY and CDR2 SMNVEV (reference sequence). Trimming left V 6 bases short and J 7 bases short, with 10 bases between. The CDR3 totals 12 residues.

The chain joins TRBV5-1 to TRBJ1-1; 7 nucleotides line up with TRBD1. Trimming removed 3 bases from V and 3 bases from J; junction bases left unmatched: 11. The CDR3 contains 16 residues. CDR1 SGHRS and CDR2 YFSETQ come from the germline V gene. CDR3 sequence (DNA): TGCGCCAGCAGCTGGGAGGCTAACAGGGGATACACTGAAGCTTTCTTT. As protein: CASSWEANRGYTEAFF.

The chain uses TRBV11-2 and TRBJ2-7, with TRBD2 matching 14 bases. This CDR3 is 15 amino acids long. CDR1 is SGHAT and CDR2 is FQNNGV in the germline V gene. V lost 4 bases, J lost 3 bases, and 2 bases stayed unmatched. In DNA, the CDR3 is TGTGCCAGCAGCTCCGGACTAGCGGGAGGCTACGAGCAGTACTTC. Its protein product is CASSSGLAGGYEQYF.

CDR3 in amino acids: CASSPNTGELFF. Written as DNA, the CDR3 is TGCGCCAGCAGCCCGAACACCGGGGAGCTGTTTTTT. The V gene is TRBV5-1, the J gene TRBJ2-2; D not resolved. Germline V gene sequence: CDR1 SGHRS, CDR2 YFSETQ. The CDR3 covers 12 residues. V lost 4 bases, J lost 0 bases, and 1 base lay in between. Drawing the rest from reference TRBV5-1 and TRBJ2-2, the complete variable domain is KAGVTQTPRYLIKTRGQQVTLSCSPISGHRSVSWYQQTPGQGLQFLFEYFSETQRNKGNFPGRFSGRQFSNSRSEMNVSTLELGDSALYLCASSPNTGELFFGEGSRLTVL.

The CDR3, as DNA: TGTGCCAGCAGCGTAGGTAGCACAGATACGCAGTATTTT. It is translated as CASSVGSTDTQYF. The gene calls are TRBV9 and TRBJ2-3; D not certain. CDR3 length: 13 amino acids. From germline, CDR1 is SGDLS and CDR2 YYNGEE. V lost 0 bases to trimming and J lost 0 bases, with 2 bases between them.

This sequence joins TRBV21-1 and TRBJ1-4; the table's D call, TRBD1, was not checked against the DNA. TRBV21-1 is a listed pseudogene. The CDR3 totals 18 residues. CDR3 DNA sequence: TGTGCCAGCAGGAAGGTTGCTAGGGGGCGCCTAACTAATGAAAAACTGTTTTTT. Its protein is CASRKVARGRLTNEKLFF.

The chain carries TRBV7-2 and TRBJ2-7; 8 bases align to TRBD2. Per germline, CDR1 SGHTA and CDR2 FQGNSA. The CDR3 extends over 14 amino acids. J was trimmed by 3 bases and V by 5 bases; bases with no gene match: 6. This chain's CDR3 is CASSPGLGVYEQYF. CDR3 in DNA: TGTGCCAGCAGCCCGGGACTAGGTGTCTACGAGCAGTACTTC.

V and J are TRBV5-6 and TRBJ2-5; maybe TRBD1 (5 bases). The CDR3 is made up of 14 amino acids. Trimming left V 0 bases short and J 4 bases short, with 10 bases between. Germline loops: CDR1 SGHDT, CDR2 YYEEEE. The CDR3 reads CASSLAGWAETQYF. The CDR3 nucleotides are TGTGCCAGCAGCTTGGCAGGGTGGGCAGAGACCCAGTACTTC.

This CDR3 reads CASRSGPYKSSYEQYF. The CDR3, as DNA: TGTGCCAGCAGGTCTGGACCTTATAAAAGCTCCTACGAGCAGTACTTC. This chain links TRBV21-1 with TRBJ2-7. TRBV21-1 is deemed a pseudogene. CDR3 length equals 16 residues.